The 2 T cell receptor beta chains below come from one sample, sequenced in a study of T-cell memory formation after mild COVID-19. Via MiXCR, TCRdb re-called the 5' RACE reads, giving one row per CDR3 protein. The data show 240,000 or so distinct CDR3 sequences, with 8% to 10% seen just once and around 21% held by the top ten. What was sequenced was PBMCs or a T cell subset sorted from them (not recorded which). These receptor sequences come from a man between 18 and 35 years old who had mild COVID-19 (a few samples of this study predate the infection). Cell type and time point are not known.

This clonotype was picked up many times. The chain is built from TRBV20-1 and TRBJ2-1; 16 bases are a match to TRBD2. V was pared by 5 bases and J by 6 bases, with 4 bases of the junction left unmatched. The CDR3 has 15 amino acids. The germline V gene has CDR1 DFQATT and CDR2 SNEGSKA (reference sequence). The chain's CDR3 is CSAGTSGGAGNEQFF. As DNA, the CDR3 is TGCAGTGCTGGGACTAGCGGGGGGGCCGGCAATGAGCAGTTCTTC.

This clonotype was counted a few times. The rearrangement links TRBV5-1 to TRBJ1-1; D not resolved. Deletions cut 4 bases from V and 1 base from J, with 11 bases between. Germline V CDR1 and CDR2: SGHRS, YFSETQ. The CDR3 loop spans 14 amino acids. The CDR3 nucleotides read TGCGCCAGCAGCGTCGACGGGCAGAACACTGAAGCTTTCTTT. This sequence encodes CASSVDGQNTEAFF.